This TCR beta chain was recovered during a study of cytomegalovirus exposure and HLA in healthy donors. This CDR3 contains 13 residues. Trimming took 4 bases from V and 7 from J; bases not matched to a gene: 5. The germline V gene encodes CDR1 SGHDT and CDR2 YYEEEE. Sequencing was performed with immunoSEQ multiplex PCR; in TCRdb, only in-frame clones are kept and a portion is missing. The sample lists about 150,000 clones, about 89% occurring once. This clonotype was obtained from a young man in good health and CMV-seronegative. The rearrangement joins TRBV5-6 to TRBJ2-7; 10 bases line up with TRBD1. The specimen sequenced was PBMCs. CDR3 sequence reads: CASSRQGAREQYF. In nucleotides, the CDR3 is TGTGCCAGCAGCCGACAGGGGGCGCGTGAGCAGTACTTC.